This is a list of T cell receptor beta chains from one sample in a study of beta chain features in type 1 diabetes. The method was immunoSEQ multiplex PCR; TCRdb's version includes in-frame clones alone and lacks a portion of them. The data contain 240,000 or so clones, approximately 15% of them seen just once; the ten biggest clones take up approximately 0.021%. Sequencing input: naive CD4+ T cells from blood. Receptors originate from a man aged 30 to 45 with type 1 diabetes. Each CDR3 is given with its conserved first and last residue. The order of the fields is J gene, CDR3 length, V gene, D gene, clone size, CDR3 protein, CDR3 DNA. A D gene is named only where the DNA matches it firmly. For some rows the clone size is stated as once, few or many, or as a class when expanded; others skip it.

j_gene: TRBJ2-2; len: 15; v_gene: TRBV5-1; d_gene: .; abundance: .; CDR3aa: CASSLQAGDTGELFF; CDR3nt: TGCGCCAGCAGCTTGCAGGCAGGGGACACCGGGGAGCTGTTTTTT
j_gene: TRBJ2-7; len: 10; v_gene: TRBV30; d_gene: .; abundance: once; CDR3aa: CATAGYEQYF; CDR3nt: TGTGCCACCGCGGGGTACGAGCAGTACTTC
j_gene: TRBJ2-5; len: 15; v_gene: TRBV10-1; d_gene: .; abundance: few; CDR3aa: CASSESRGGLETQYF; CDR3nt: TGCGCCAGCAGTGAGTCGAGAGGAGGGTTAGAGACCCAGTACTTC
j_gene: TRBJ1-1; len: 15; v_gene: TRBV2; d_gene: .; abundance: few; CDR3aa: CASSEAAGMNTEAFF; CDR3nt: TGTGCCAGCAGTGAAGCGGCAGGGATGAACACTGAAGCTTTCTTT
j_gene: TRBJ2-3; len: 12; v_gene: TRBV7-9; d_gene: .; abundance: many; CDR3aa: CASSRPRGAKYF; CDR3nt: TGTGCCAGCAGCCGCCCTCGGGGGGCTAAGTATTTT
j_gene: TRBJ2-7; len: 17; v_gene: TRBV18; d_gene: TRBD2; abundance: .; CDR3aa: CASSPRNIAGGSYEQYF; CDR3nt: TGTGCCAGCTCACCAAGGAACATAGCGGGGGGCTCCTACGAGCAGTACTTC
j_gene: TRBJ2-5; len: 16; v_gene: TRBV18; d_gene: TRBD1; abundance: few; CDR3aa: CASSPTWQGAEETQYF; CDR3nt: TGTGCCAGCTCTCCAACCTGGCAGGGGGCAGAAGAGACCCAGTACTTC
j_gene: TRBJ2-7; len: 11; v_gene: TRBV2; d_gene: .; abundance: few; CDR3aa: CASSGGDEQYF; CDR3nt: TGTGCCAGCAGTGGGGGGGACGAGCAGTACTTC
j_gene: TRBJ2-4; len: 13; v_gene: TRBV28; d_gene: .; abundance: .; CDR3aa: CASSQHQDRIQYF; CDR3nt: TGTGCCAGCAGTCAACATCAGGATCGGATTCAGTACTTC
j_gene: TRBJ2-2; len: 15; v_gene: TRBV5-1; d_gene: .; abundance: .; CDR3aa: CASSLVPGNTGELFF; CDR3nt: TGCGCCAGCAGCTTGGTGCCGGGTAACACCGGGGAGCTGTTTTTT
j_gene: TRBJ2-4; len: 13; v_gene: TRBV30; d_gene: .; abundance: few; CDR3aa: CARGGALSNIQYF; CDR3nt: TGTGCTCGAGGGGGGGCGCTTTCAAACATTCAGTACTTC
j_gene: TRBJ2-1; len: 15; v_gene: TRBV5-4; d_gene: .; abundance: .; CDR3aa: CASSFGAGAPHEQFF; CDR3nt: TGTGCCAGCAGCTTCGGGGCAGGGGCGCCCCATGAGCAGTTCTTC
j_gene: TRBJ2-3; len: 13; v_gene: TRBV29-1; d_gene: .; abundance: .; CDR3aa: CSVSAASTDTQYF; CDR3nt: TGCAGCGTTAGCGCGGCTAGCACAGATACGCAGTATTTT
j_gene: TRBJ1-5; len: 16; v_gene: TRBV7-6; d_gene: TRBD1; abundance: .; CDR3aa: CASSPGTGRNNQPQHF; CDR3nt: TGTGCCAGCAGCCCCGGGACAGGGCGCAACAATCAGCCCCAGCATTTT
j_gene: TRBJ2-7; len: 14; v_gene: TRBV10-3; d_gene: TRBD2; abundance: few; CDR3aa: CAITRLAGEVEQYF; CDR3nt: TGTGCCATCACCCGACTAGCGGGAGAAGTAGAGCAGTACTTC
j_gene: TRBJ2-2; len: 15; v_gene: TRBV4-1; d_gene: .; abundance: few; CDR3aa: CASSISSANTGELFF; CDR3nt: TGCGCCAGCAGCATAAGCAGCGCGAACACCGGGGAGCTGTTTTTT
j_gene: TRBJ2-1; len: 20; v_gene: TRBV11-2; d_gene: TRBD2; abundance: .; CDR3aa: CASSLEPPGLAGGDNIEQFF; CDR3nt: TGTGCCAGCAGCTTAGAACCTCCGGGACTAGCGGGGGGGGACAACATTGAGCAGTTCTTC
j_gene: TRBJ1-2; len: 15; v_gene: TRBV7-2; d_gene: .; abundance: .; CDR3aa: CASSLSQGLGYGYTF; CDR3nt: TGTGCCAGCAGCTTAAGTCAGGGGTTGGGGTATGGCTACACCTTC
j_gene: TRBJ2-5; len: 14; v_gene: TRBV9; d_gene: .; abundance: few; CDR3aa: CASSVLADGETQYF; CDR3nt: TGTGCCAGCAGCGTTCTAGCCGACGGAGAGACCCAGTACTTC
j_gene: TRBJ2-2; len: 15; v_gene: TRBV11-2; d_gene: TRBD1; abundance: .; CDR3aa: CASRRWQGAVGELFF; CDR3nt: TGTGCCAGCAGGCGGTGGCAGGGGGCAGTCGGGGAGCTGTTTTTT
j_gene: TRBJ2-3; len: 15; v_gene: TRBV29-1; d_gene: .; abundance: .; CDR3aa: CSVGDFAGTGDTQYF; CDR3nt: TGCAGCGTTGGGGATTTCGCGGGGACGGGGGATACGCAGTATTTT
j_gene: TRBJ2-1; len: 17; v_gene: TRBV30; d_gene: .; abundance: few; CDR3aa: CAWSVLRLSNSYNEQFF; CDR3nt: TGTGCCTGGAGTGTACTTAGACTCTCCAACTCCTACAATGAGCAGTTCTTC
j_gene: TRBJ1-1; len: 13; v_gene: TRBV30; d_gene: TRBD1; abundance: .; CDR3aa: CAWRQGGNTEAFF; CDR3nt: TGTGCCTGGAGACAGGGGGGGAACACTGAAGCTTTCTTT
j_gene: TRBJ1-2; len: 15; v_gene: TRBV4-1; d_gene: .; abundance: few; CDR3aa: CASSQATGNNYGYTF; CDR3nt: TGCGCCAGCAGCCAAGCTACAGGGAATAACTATGGCTACACCTTC
j_gene: TRBJ2-3; len: 14; v_gene: TRBV18; d_gene: TRBD1; abundance: .; CDR3aa: CASSRTGGTDTQYF; CDR3nt: TGTGCCAGCTCTCGGACAGGGGGCACAGATACGCAGTATTTT